This TCR beta chain derives from a study of post-analysis software for immune sequencing data. Notes on this clonotype: Its matching antigen is unknown.

General study points: The normalized Chao1 diversity of multiple sclerosis patients was significantly lower than that of controls. Included in a set of a handful of TRBV segments more frequent in patients than controls were TRBV5-6, TRBV5-1 and TRBV20-1.

Trimming stripped 5 bases from V and 7 bases from J, with 21 bases between. The CDR3 has 16 residues. The germline gives CDR1 MNHEY, CDR2 SMNVEV (reference sequence). Unique molecular identifiers were present in the TCR beta cDNA libraries. TCRdb used MiXCR to reprocess the PCR reads, holding one entry per CDR3 protein. The sample consists of roughly 400,000 distinct CDR3 sequences, 30% to 45% of them appearing once. Sequenced material: blood. The V and J genes are TRBV27 and TRBJ2-1; a weak D match, TRBD2 (6 bases). This sequence was found in a girl aged 2-10 years with multiple sclerosis. CDR3 bases: TGTGCCAGCAGTCTCCTTCAGAGTTGGAGGGGAAATGAGCAGTTCTTC. Amino acids: CASSLLQSWRGNEQFF.